These T cell receptor beta chains were read from a single sample in a study of brain T cells in children with intractable seizures. TCRdb keeps only in-frame clones here, not all; method: immunoSEQ multiplex PCR. This sample yields about 76,000 clones, of which under 95% are seen a single time; under 2% belongs to the top ten. This material consisted of peripheral blood, taken at surgery. These receptors were obtained from a boy in the first two years of life with tuberous sclerosis and intractable seizures. Both conserved end residues are part of each CDR3. A D gene is named only where the DNA matches it firmly. Size is omitted from some rows. Given values are once, few, many or a class for expanded clones.

TRBV9	TRBJ2-3	.	.	CASSVVDSGSTDTQYF	TGTGCCAGCAGCGTAGTGGATAGCGGTAGCACAGATACGCAGTATTTT
TRBV7-2	TRBJ2-7	.	TRBD2	CASSLVGAAGVREQYF	TGTGCCAGCAGCTTAGTAGGTGCGGCGGGAGTGAGGGAGCAGTACTTC
TRBV29-1	TRBJ1-2	.	.	CSVTKGVGYGYTF	TGCAGCGTCACAAAGGGGGTCGGCTATGGCTACACCTTC
TRBV6-5	TRBJ2-3	once	.	CASSRAGTQYF	TGTGCCAGCAGTCGAGCCGGTACGCAGTATTTT
TRBV13	TRBJ2-3	.	.	CASSTGGAAVPDTQYF	TGTGCCAGCAGTACAGGGGGGGCCGCCGTCCCAGATACGCAGTATTTT
TRBV24-1	TRBJ2-3	.	.	CATQTSGTDTQYF	TGTGCCACCCAAACCTCGGGCACAGATACGCAGTATTTT
TRBV9	TRBJ2-2	.	.	CASSVSKKGGLTTGELFF	TGTGCCAGCAGCGTAAGCAAAAAGGGCGGGTTAACTACCGGGGAGCTGTTTTTT
TRBV11-2	TRBJ2-2	.	TRBD2	CASSSLGLAGSGELFF	TGTGCCAGCAGCTCTCTAGGACTAGCCGGTTCCGGGGAGCTGTTTTTT
TRBV19	TRBJ1-2	.	.	CASSPGQINYGYTF	TGTGCCAGTAGCCCCGGACAGATTAACTATGGCTACACCTTC
TRBV6-5	TRBJ2-7	once	TRBD2	CASSYSGTSGSYEQYF	TGTGCCAGCAGTTACTCGGGGACTAGCGGCTCCTACGAGCAGTACTTC
TRBV7-6	TRBJ2-5	.	TRBD2	CASSTLAGGGETQYF	TGTGCCAGCAGCACCCTAGCGGGAGGAGGAGAGACCCAGTACTTC
TRBV12-2	TRBJ1-1	.	.	CAWRIRDGTEAFF	TGTGCTTGGCGGATCAGGGACGGCACTGAAGCTTTCTTT
TRBV6-6	TRBJ2-7	.	TRBD1	CASTPTGGYEQYF	TGTGCCAGCACCCCGACAGGGGGCTACGAGCAGTACTTC
TRBV3-1/TRBV3-2	TRBJ1-6	once	TRBD1	CASSQWTGGSPLHF	TGTGCCAGCAGCCAATGGACAGGGGGCTCACCCCTCCACTTT
TRBV2	TRBJ2-7	.	TRBD1	CASSRDRAYEQYF	TGTGCCAGCAGCCGGGACAGGGCCTACGAGCAGTACTTC
TRBV27	TRBJ2-7	.	TRBD1	CASSSDRQGPYEQYF	TGTGCCAGCAGTTCCGATCGACAGGGCCCCTACGAGCAGTACTTC
TRBV6-5	TRBJ1-2	.	.	CASSYSHRTVDGYTF	TGTGCCAGCAGTTACTCCCACCGGACAGTCGATGGCTACACCTTC
TRBV6-2/TRBV6-3	TRBJ2-7	.	TRBD2	CASSDDLAGGHEQYF	TGTGCCAGCAGTGACGACCTAGCGGGAGGCCACGAGCAGTACTTC
TRBV4-1	TRBJ1-1	once	.	CASSQDDLVLENTEAFF	TGCGCCAGCAGCCAAGACGACTTGGTTCTTGAGAACACTGAAGCTTTCTTT
TRBV4-2	TRBJ1-5	.	.	CASSQDRGNQPQHF	TGTGCCAGCAGCCAAGATAGGGGCAATCAGCCCCAGCATTTT
TRBV29-1	TRBJ1-1	.	TRBD1	CSSWAGTGGTEAFF	TGCAGCTCATGGGCCGGGACAGGGGGCACTGAAGCTTTCTTT
TRBV7-8	TRBJ2-7	.	TRBD1	CASSLVLGQTYEQYF	TGTGCCAGCAGCTTAGTTCTGGGACAGACCTACGAGCAGTACTTC
TRBV30	TRBJ1-6	.	.	CAWSVRGSYNSPLHF	TGTGCCTGGAGTGTCAGGGGATCCTATAATTCACCCCTCCACTTT
TRBV6-2/TRBV6-3	TRBJ1-3	once	.	CASSYGGPGNTIYF	TGTGCCAGCAGTTATGGGGGGCCTGGAAACACCATATATTTT
TRBV9	TRBJ1-3	.	.	CASSVTGLVGSGNTIYF	TGTGCCAGCAGCGTAACGGGCCTAGTGGGCTCTGGAAACACCATATATTTT
TRBV5-1	TRBJ1-5	.	TRBD1	CASSFRGSYSNQPQHF	TGCGCCAGCAGCTTCAGGGGGTCCTATAGCAATCAGCCCCAGCATTTT
TRBV5-1	TRBJ2-3	.	.	CASSLAPTVGDTQYF	TGCGCCAGCAGCTTGGCCCCTACAGTAGGGGATACGCAGTATTTT
TRBV19	TRBJ1-2	once	TRBD1	CASTPGTGNYGYTF	TGTGCCAGTACCCCCGGGACAGGGAACTATGGCTACACCTTC
TRBV27	TRBJ1-4	once	TRBD1	CASSLSRGASEKLFF	TGTGCCAGCAGTTTATCCAGGGGGGCCTCTGAAAAACTGTTTTTT
TRBV18	TRBJ1-1	.	.	CASSPQEYTEAFF	TGTGCCAGCTCACCACAGGAGTACACTGAAGCTTTCTTT
TRBV19	TRBJ2-2	once	.	CASSIWGRGAGELFF	TGTGCCAGTAGTATCTGGGGCAGGGGGGCCGGGGAGCTGTTTTTT
TRBV5-4	TRBJ1-4	.	.	CASSLGGEKLFF	TGTGCCAGCAGCTTGGGGGGCGAAAAACTGTTTTTT
TRBV24-1	TRBJ2-7	.	.	CATSDFGYEQYF	TGTGCCACCAGTGATTTCGGATACGAGCAGTACTTC
TRBV9	TRBJ1-4	.	TRBD1	CASSVGGGGNEKLFF	TGTGCCAGCAGCGTAGGAGGGGGCGGGAATGAAAAACTGTTTTTT
TRBV5-8	TRBJ2-5	.	TRBD2	CASSYVGGTSAGGTQYF	TGTGCCAGCAGCTACGTGGGAGGGACTAGCGCTGGGGGGACCCAGTACTTC
TRBV7-9	TRBJ2-7	.	.	CASSFAGEQYF	TGTGCCAGCAGCTTTGCGGGGGAGCAGTACTTC
TRBV6-1	TRBJ2-7	.	.	CASSDLPAYEQYF	TGTGCCAGCAGTGATTTGCCGGCCTACGAGCAGTACTTC
TRBV27	TRBJ2-7	.	TRBD2	CASRSAGANEQYF	TGTGCCAGCAGATCGGCGGGAGCCAACGAGCAGTACTTC
TRBV4-2	TRBJ2-7	once	.	CASSQGAGSYEQYF	TGTGCCAGCAGCCAAGGCGCAGGGAGCTACGAGCAGTACTTC
TRBV18	TRBJ1-1	once	TRBD1	CASSPFGGSPDRGVGNTEAFF	TGTGCCAGCTCACCGTTCGGGGGCTCCCCGGACAGGGGAGTGGGGAACACTGAAGCTTTCTTT
TRBV7-2	TRBJ2-1	.	.	CASSFGTAYNEQFF	TGTGCCAGCAGCTTTGGCACGGCCTACAATGAGCAGTTCTTC
TRBV15	TRBJ1-5	.	.	CATSRDYVQGGNQPQHF	TGTGCCACCAGCAGAGATTATGTGCAGGGCGGCAATCAGCCCCAGCATTTT
TRBV2	TRBJ2-7	once	TRBD2	CASSHKDTRVTNFLAGDYEQYF	TGTGCCAGCAGTCACAAGGACACCAGGGTGACTAATTTCCTAGCGGGGGACTACGAGCAGTACTTC
TRBV30	TRBJ1-5	few	.	CAWGVNQPQHF	TGTGCCTGGGGGGTCAATCAGCCCCAGCATTTT
TRBV29-1	TRBJ2-1	.	.	CSVEPTDVLNEQFF	TGCAGCGTTGAGCCGACCGACGTTCTCAATGAGCAGTTCTTC
TRBV7-8	TRBJ1-5	.	.	CASSWQGFQPQHF	TGTGCCAGCAGCTGGCAGGGTTTTCAGCCCCAGCATTTT
TRBV7-8	TRBJ2-7	.	.	CASSPPIAQLYEQYF	TGTGCCAGCAGCCCGCCCATAGCACAGCTCTACGAGCAGTACTTC
TRBV11-2	TRBJ1-6	.	TRBD1	CASSLIGTGGNSPLHF	TGTGCCAGCAGCCTCATAGGGACAGGGGGAAATTCACCCCTCCACTTT
TRBV5-4	TRBJ1-5	.	.	CASSFSGTPNQPQHF	TGTGCCAGCAGCTTCTCCGGGACACCTAATCAGCCCCAGCATTTT
TRBV6-5	TRBJ1-2	.	.	CASSFTDRHYGYTF	TGTGCCAGCAGTTTCACCGACAGACACTATGGCTACACCTTC
TRBV2	TRBJ2-2	.	.	CASSLGSNTGELFF	TGTGCCAGCAGCCTCGGGAGCAACACCGGGGAGCTGTTTTTT
TRBV6-2/TRBV6-3	TRBJ1-2	.	.	CASSYSSARVLTYGYTF	TGTGCCAGCAGTTACTCTTCGGCGCGCGTCCTCACTTATGGCTACACCTTC
TRBV7-9	TRBJ1-1	.	TRBD1	CASSPRTGRLNTEAFF	TGTGCCAGCAGCCCACGGACAGGGCGACTGAACACTGAAGCTTTCTTT
TRBV6-4	TRBJ1-1	few	.	CASSDSYLGEAFF	TGTGCCAGCAGTGACTCGTACTTGGGCGAAGCTTTCTTT